The clone carrying this T cell receptor beta chain was found many times. This sample stems from a study of blood T cells in healthy people across ages. Together with a sample-barcoded 5' primer, a J-beta primer mix was included in a second PCR lasting about 6 to 11 cycles. Each sample provided no less than 2.5 million CDR3-containing paired-end reads. TCRdb redid the calling of the 5' RACE reads with MiXCR, one entry per CDR3 protein. This sample has around 1.1 million distinct CDR3 sequences; roughly two fifths occur once, and the top ten carry around 12%. Trimming shortened V by 4 bases and J by 3 bases, and 3 bases separated the two germline ends. CDR1 MGHDK and CDR2 SYGVNS come from the germline V gene. This CDR3 is built from 11 residues. RNA extraction gave at least 5.5 micrograms of total RNA per sample.

J is TRBJ2-5 and V is TRBV25-1; D is undetermined. This clonotype was sampled from a young man in good health. The sample consisted of blood. CDR3 region: CASSGEETQYF. The CDR3 DNA sequence: TGTGCCAGCAGTGGAGAAGAGACCCAGTACTTC.